The clone carrying this T cell receptor (beta chain) appeared a few times. Its antigen is as yet unknown. This sample stems from a study of T cell repertoires in aging, cancer and after chemotherapy. Overall study: About 8.1 million TCR reads made up the full dataset. Broader study findings: Rebound thymic output was suggested by rising median generation probability during chemotherapy in each cancer cohort.

The CDR3 contains 14 residues. The ends lost 5 bases at V and 0 bases at J; junction bases unmatched: 1. Germline values: CDR1 SGHVS, CDR2 FNYEAQ. Rearranged V-D-J TRB sequences were amplified with a mixed TRB-A/B primer pool. Each CDR3 protein is one row after TCRdb ran MiXCR on the multiplex PCR reads. Counted here are approximately 1,800 distinct CDR3 sequences, more than 25% occurring once; the ten biggest clones make up almost 50%. TCR beta rearrangements were amplified from peripheral blood genomic DNA. Sequencing was carried out using blood. The receptor was derived from a human donor with a solid tumor. The J gene is TRBJ2-3, the V gene TRBV7-6; 8 bases fit TRBD2. The chain's CDR3 is CASSPSGSTDTQYF. The CDR3 nucleotides are TGTGCCAGCAGCCCTAGCGGGAGCACAGATACGCAGTATTTT. The whole variable domain, filled in from reference TRBV7-6 and TRBJ2-3, reads GAGVSQSPRYKVTKRGQDVALRCDPISGHVSLYWYRQALGQGPEFLTYFNYEAQQDKSGLPNDRFSAERPEGSISTLTIQRTEQRDSAMYRCASSPSGSTDTQYFGPGTRLTVL.